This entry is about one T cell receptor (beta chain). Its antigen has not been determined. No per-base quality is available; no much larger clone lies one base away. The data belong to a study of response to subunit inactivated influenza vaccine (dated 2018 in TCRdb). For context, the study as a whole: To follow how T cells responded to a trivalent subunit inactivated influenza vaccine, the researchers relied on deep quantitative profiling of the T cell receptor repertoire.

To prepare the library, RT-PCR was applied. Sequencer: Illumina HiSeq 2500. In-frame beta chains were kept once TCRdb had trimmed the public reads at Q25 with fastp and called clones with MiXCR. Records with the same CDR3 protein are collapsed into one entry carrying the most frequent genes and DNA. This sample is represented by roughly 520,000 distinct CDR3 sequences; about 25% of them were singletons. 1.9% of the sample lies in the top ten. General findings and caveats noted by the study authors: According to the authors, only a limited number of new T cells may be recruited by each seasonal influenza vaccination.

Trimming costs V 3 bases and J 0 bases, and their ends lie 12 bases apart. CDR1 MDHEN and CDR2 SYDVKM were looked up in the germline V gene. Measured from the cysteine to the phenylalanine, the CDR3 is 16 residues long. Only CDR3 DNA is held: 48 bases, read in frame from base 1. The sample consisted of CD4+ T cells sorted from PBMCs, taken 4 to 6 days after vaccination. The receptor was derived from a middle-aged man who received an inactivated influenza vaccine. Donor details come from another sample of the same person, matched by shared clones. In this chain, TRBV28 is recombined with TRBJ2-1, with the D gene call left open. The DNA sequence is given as TGTGCCAGCAGTTTGTACCAACTGAGCTCCTACAATGAGCAGTTCTTC. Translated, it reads CASSLYQLSSYNEQFF.